Listed below are T cell receptor beta chains from one sample, sequenced in a study of cytomegalovirus exposure and HLA in healthy donors. Using immunoSEQ multiplex PCR, the repertoire was profiled, and TCRdb retains in-frame clones only, with some absent. The repertoire has 81,000 or so clones, roughly 75% of them found once; the top ten carry around 4.2%. The sample comprised PBMCs. The receptors come from a man in his 60s in good health and CMV-seronegative. CDR3s include the opening cysteine and the closing phenylalanine or tryptophan. Fields, in order: CDR3 DNA, CDR3 protein, D gene, clone size, V gene, J gene. The D gene is left open where the match is weak. The size entry is marked missing in some rows and otherwise reads once, few, many or a size class.

TGTGCCAGAGCCCTCGAGGCGTGGCAAGAGACCCAGTACTTC	CARALEAWQETQYF	.	.	TRBV19	TRBJ2-5
TGCAGCGTTGAAGCTGGGGGGGTCTACGAGCAGTACTTC	CSVEAGGVYEQYF	TRBD2	.	TRBV29-1	TRBJ2-7
TGCGCCAGCAGCTTCCAACCCCAGGCTGAAGCTTTCTTT	CASSFQPQAEAFF	.	.	TRBV5-1	TRBJ1-1
TGTGCCAGTACCCCGGGACAGGAAGCTTTCTTT	CASTPGQEAFF	TRBD1	.	TRBV19	TRBJ1-1
TGTGCCAGCAGCGTTTCTCAGGGGGCCTACGAGCAGTACTTC	CASSVSQGAYEQYF	.	.	TRBV21-1	TRBJ2-7
TGTGCCATCAGTGCCGCCCCCGGACAGCAGAAGGCCTACGAGCAGTACTTC	CAISAAPGQQKAYEQYF	.	few	TRBV10-3	TRBJ2-7
TGTGCCAGCAGTCCAACCCGAGACAGGGAGTGGTACTTC	CASSPTRDREWYF	TRBD1	.	TRBV6-1	TRBJ2-7
TGTGCCAGCAGCCCCGGGACAGCCTACAATGAGCAGTTCTTC	CASSPGTAYNEQFF	TRBD1	.	TRBV16	TRBJ2-1
TGTGCCAGCAGCTTAGAGCGGGGGACAGGGGGCACAGATACGCAGTATTTT	CASSLERGTGGTDTQYF	TRBD1	once	TRBV7-9	TRBJ2-3
TGTGCCATCAGTGAGTCTCCAGACACCTACGAGCAGTACTTC	CAISESPDTYEQYF	.	.	TRBV10-3	TRBJ2-7
TGTGCCAGCAGTGATCGACTAGCGGGGGGGCCTGGGGCCAACGTCCTGACTTTC	CASSDRLAGGPGANVLTF	TRBD2	.	TRBV6-1	TRBJ2-6
TGTGCCAGCTCACCCGCAGCAACTAATGAAAAACTGTTTTTT	CASSPAATNEKLFF	.	.	TRBV7-2	TRBJ1-4
TGCGCCAGCAGCAAGGGACAGGGGGAGACCCAGTACTTC	CASSKGQGETQYF	TRBD1	once	TRBV5-1	TRBJ2-5
TGTGCCTGGAGGGCCGGGGTTGGTGGCTACACCTTC	CAWRAGVGGYTF	.	.	TRBV30	TRBJ1-2
TGTGCCAGCTCAACTACCGGGACAGGGGGCTTTTTGCCTAATGAAAAACTGTTTTTT	CASSTTGTGGFLPNEKLFF	TRBD1	.	TRBV18	TRBJ1-4
TGCGCCAGCAGCTTGGCGATAGGCCAGGGCTATGGCTACACCTTC	CASSLAIGQGYGYTF	.	few	TRBV5-1	TRBJ1-2
TGTGCCAGCAGCTTGACACTCTCCCCTGCCGATGAGCAGTTCTTC	CASSLTLSPADEQFF	.	.	TRBV6-5	TRBJ2-1
TGTGCCAGCAGCTTAGAGGGGGGGTACGGGAATGAAAAACTGTTTTTT	CASSLEGGYGNEKLFF	.	.	TRBV11-2	TRBJ1-4
TGTGCCAGCAGCCCCTGGACTAGCGGGACCGGGGAGCTGTTTTTT	CASSPWTSGTGELFF	TRBD2	.	TRBV5-4	TRBJ2-2
TGTGCCAGCTCACCCCTGGGACAAAGCACAGATACGCAGTATTTT	CASSPLGQSTDTQYF	.	.	TRBV18	TRBJ2-3
TGTGCCAGCAGCTTAGTACGGGATGAGCAGTTCTTC	CASSLVRDEQFF	.	.	TRBV11-1	TRBJ2-1
TGTGCCAGCAGCCACCAAACGGACAGGGGATCGGGTGAAGCTTTCTTT	CASSHQTDRGSGEAFF	TRBD1	.	TRBV4-2	TRBJ1-1
TGTGCCAGCAGCTTGGACAGGGGGACCTACAATGAGCAGTTCTTC	CASSLDRGTYNEQFF	TRBD1	.	TRBV7-6	TRBJ2-1
TGTGCCAGCAGCCCGGACAGGGAGGGTCGAACCACTGAAGCTTTCTTT	CASSPDREGRTTEAFF	TRBD1	.	TRBV14	TRBJ1-1
TGTGCCAGCAGCGCCCAAGGGACTAGCGGTGCAAGGGAGCAGTACTTC	CASSAQGTSGAREQYF	TRBD2	.	TRBV9	TRBJ2-7
TGTGCCAGCAGCTGGGCGGGGAGGGCTGAAGCTTTCTTT	CASSWAGRAEAFF	.	.	TRBV5-6	TRBJ1-1
TGTGCCAGCAGCTCCACGGACACGGTTAATGAAAAACTGTTTTTT	CASSSTDTVNEKLFF	.	.	TRBV7-8	TRBJ1-4
TGTGCCAGCAGCGGATCCAACCTAGGGGGTCGGGAGCTGTTTTTT	CASSGSNLGGRELFF	.	.	TRBV9	TRBJ2-2
TGTGCCAGCACCTCTAGGGGGGGGACAGATACGCAGTATTTT	CASTSRGGTDTQYF	.	.	TRBV9	TRBJ2-3
TGTGCCAGTAGCAACAGGGAACTAGCGGGGGGGCCAGAGACCCAGTACTTC	CASSNRELAGGPETQYF	TRBD2	.	TRBV19	TRBJ2-5
TGTGCCAGCAGCCAAGATCAAGTGGGAGCAACTAATGAAAAACTGTTTTTT	CASSQDQVGATNEKLFF	.	.	TRBV14	TRBJ1-4
TGTGCCTGGTGTCGGCCGGGGGGGTTGGGCAATGAGCAGTTCTTC	CAWCRPGGLGNEQFF	TRBD2	.	TRBV30	TRBJ2-1
TGTGCTAGTGGTCCCCGGGGGAGAGTGAACACCGGGGAGCTGTTTTTT	CASGPRGRVNTGELFF	.	.	TRBV12-5	TRBJ2-2
TGTGCCAGCAGCCAATGGGCAGAAATGAACACTGAAGCTTTCTTT	CASSQWAEMNTEAFF	.	few	TRBV16	TRBJ1-1
TGTGCCAGCAGCAAACGCGGCCCGGGACAGGGGAACGATGGCAATCAGCCCCAGCATTTT	CASSKRGPGQGNDGNQPQHF	.	.	TRBV21-1	TRBJ1-5
TGTGCCAGCACCATCCCCGGGCAAGAGACCCAGTACTTC	CASTIPGQETQYF	.	.	TRBV2	TRBJ2-5
TGCAGCGTCGTGGGACTAGCGGGCGTATCCAGCTCCTACAATGAGCAGTTCTTC	CSVVGLAGVSSSYNEQFF	TRBD2	.	TRBV29-1	TRBJ2-1
TGTGCCAGCAGTGAAAATCTACAGCCCCAGCATTTT	CASSENLQPQHF	.	.	TRBV2	TRBJ1-5
TGTGCCATCAGCGGTGACAGGGTTGGCTACACCTTC	CAISGDRVGYTF	TRBD1	.	TRBV10-3	TRBJ1-2
TGTGCCAGCAGTGAACCGACAGGGAACTATGGCTACACCTTC	CASSEPTGNYGYTF	TRBD1	few	TRBV2	TRBJ1-2
TGTGCCAGCAGCCCTGGACTAGCGGTAGTTGAGCAGTTCTTC	CASSPGLAVVEQFF	TRBD2	.	TRBV9	TRBJ2-1
TGTGCCATCAGTGTTTTAGACAGGGGGCCGTCGGGTAGCAATCAGCCCCAGCATTTT	CAISVLDRGPSGSNQPQHF	TRBD1	.	TRBV10-3	TRBJ1-5
TGTGCCAGCGTGCTCCTACCTGGAAACACCATATATTTT	CASVLLPGNTIYF	.	.	TRBV7-9	TRBJ1-3
TGCGCCAGCAGCCCAGGGACAGCCGTCTCCTACGAGCAGTACTTC	CASSPGTAVSYEQYF	TRBD1	.	TRBV5-1	TRBJ2-7
TGTGCCAGCAGCTTAACTAGCGGGGTGGGCTACAATGAGCAGTTCTTC	CASSLTSGVGYNEQFF	TRBD2	.	TRBV7-3	TRBJ2-1
TGTGCCAGCAGCGTAGTGGGACTAGCGGGGGCCACAGATACGCAGTATTTT	CASSVVGLAGATDTQYF	TRBD2	.	TRBV9	TRBJ2-3
TGTGCCAGCAGCGCCCGGACAGGGGTGGATGGCTACACCTTC	CASSARTGVDGYTF	TRBD1	.	TRBV7-9	TRBJ1-2
TGTGCCAGCAGTTACTCGCCATCTTCACGCGGCTATGGCTACACCTTC	CASSYSPSSRGYGYTF	.	few	TRBV6-5	TRBJ1-2
TGTGCCATCAGTACACAGGGGCAACACACTGAAGCTTTCTTT	CAISTQGQHTEAFF	TRBD1	.	TRBV10-3	TRBJ1-1
TGCAGCGTTTTAACAGGGGGCGCCGGCGGCTACACCTTC	CSVLTGGAGGYTF	TRBD1	.	TRBV29-1	TRBJ1-2
TGCAGCGTACCAAGTCAGGGAAACACTGAAGCTTTCTTT	CSVPSQGNTEAFF	.	.	TRBV29-1	TRBJ1-1
TGTGCCAGCAGTTATCGCCAACAGGGGTATCGGGAAAAACTGTTTTTT	CASSYRQQGYREKLFF	TRBD1	few	TRBV6-5	TRBJ1-4
TGTGCCAGCAGTGCGCGGACTAGCGGGGGGGCCTTGCTCAATGAGCAGTTCTTC	CASSARTSGGALLNEQFF	TRBD2	.	TRBV6-1	TRBJ2-1
TGTGCCTGGAGTGTCACAGGGCCCTACGAGCAGTACTTC	CAWSVTGPYEQYF	.	.	TRBV30	TRBJ2-7
TGTGCCAGCAGCTGGACAGAGGCCCCAGATACGCAGTATTTT	CASSWTEAPDTQYF	.	.	TRBV11-2	TRBJ2-3
TGTGCCAGCAGCGTAGATGGGACGGGGGGCACTGAAGCTTTCTTT	CASSVDGTGGTEAFF	.	.	TRBV9	TRBJ1-1
TGCGCCAGCAGCCAGGACCCCGGGACAACCCTATACAATGAGCAGTTCTTC	CASSQDPGTTLYNEQFF	.	once	TRBV4-1	TRBJ2-1
TGTGTTTTTTTCAAACAGAAGACGGCATACGAGCAGTACTTC	CVFFKQKTAYEQYF	.	few	TRBV19	TRBJ2-7
TGTGCCAGCAGTTTATCCCCGCCGGGACAGGGGAGGGGTACTAATGAAAAACTGTTTTTT	CASSLSPPGQGRGTNEKLFF	TRBD1	.	TRBV27	TRBJ1-4